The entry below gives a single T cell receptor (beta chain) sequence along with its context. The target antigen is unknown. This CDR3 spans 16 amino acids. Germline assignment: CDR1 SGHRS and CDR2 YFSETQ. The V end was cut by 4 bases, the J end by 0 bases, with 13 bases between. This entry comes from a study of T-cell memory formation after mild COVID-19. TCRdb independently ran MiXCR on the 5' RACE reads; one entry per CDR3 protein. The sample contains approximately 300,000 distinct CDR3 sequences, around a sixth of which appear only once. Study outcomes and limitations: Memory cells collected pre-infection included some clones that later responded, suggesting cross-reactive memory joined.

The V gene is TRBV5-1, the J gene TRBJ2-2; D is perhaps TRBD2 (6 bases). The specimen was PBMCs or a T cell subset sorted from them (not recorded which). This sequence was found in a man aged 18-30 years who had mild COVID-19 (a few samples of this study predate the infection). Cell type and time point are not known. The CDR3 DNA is TGCGCCAGCAGCCCCCGGGACTCCTCGAACACCGGGGAGCTGTTTTTT. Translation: CASSPRDSSNTGELFF.